This T cell receptor (beta chain) was observed in a study of T cell changes during pregnancy in multiple sclerosis. Here immunoSEQ multiplex PCR was the method, and the copy in TCRdb shows in-frame clones only, minus some. The table lists 65,000 to 90,000 clones, 80% to 95% of them singletons, with less than 2% in the top ten. CDR1 and CDR2 (germline): KGHSH, LQKENI. The CDR3 runs 19 residues. Germline trimming cut 3 bases from V and 6 bases from J; bases unmatched to any gene: 21. The genes are TRBV18 and TRBJ2-3, with 7 bases lining up with TRBD2. The specimen was peripheral blood, collected in the second trimester of pregnancy. This TCR was recovered from a female donor with multiple sclerosis, enrolled in a pregnancy study. CDR3 nucleotides: TGTGCCAGCTCACCTGCATGGGAGACTAGCCTTGGGGCCAGGGATACGCAGTATTTT. This gives the protein CASSPAWETSLGARDTQYF. The complete variable domain, with remaining parts taken from reference TRBV18 and TRBJ2-3, reads NAGVMQNPRHLVRRRGQEARLRCSPMKGHSHVYWYRQLPEEGLKFMVYLQKENIIDESGMPKERFSAEFPKEGPSILRIQQVVRGDSAAYFCASSPAWETSLGARDTQYFGPGTRLTVL.